The 26 T cell receptor beta chains listed next were all sequenced from one sample in a study of CXCR3-negative and CXCR3-positive naive CD8 T cells. Libraries of TRB cDNA were made by 5' RACE and carried UMIs. TCRdb re-called the 5' RACE reads and shows each CDR3 protein once, DNA omitted. This listing includes some 130,000 distinct CDR3 sequences. The material sequenced was naive CXCR3- CD8+ T cells from blood. Subset here: CD45RO-CCR7+CD27+CD95- naive CD8+ T cells lacking CXCR3 (TNR3-). These receptor sequences come from a human donor in good health. Some clones in this sample may be carry-over from other donors' samples.

The V call is TRBV19, the J call TRBJ2-4. This CDR3 comprises 13 residues. Germline V gives CDR1 LNHDA, CDR2 SQIVND (reference sequence). The chain's CDR3 is CASSISSQYIQYF.

J is TRBJ2-7 and V is TRBV29-1; the TCRdb call, TRBD1, lacks DNA for checking. CDR3 size: 11 residues. CDR1 and CDR2 (germline): SQVTM, ANQGSEA. Here the CDR3 reads CSVNRGYEQYF.

The chain is built from TRBV5-1 and TRBJ2-3; with no DNA, the TCRdb D assignment of TRBD2 cannot be verified. Germline V gene data show CDR1 as SGHRS and CDR2 as YFSETQ. The CDR3 has 16 residues. CDR3: CASSHRLAGGADTQYF.

This chain joins TRBV29-1 and TRBJ2-7; as DNA is missing, the TRBD1 call by TCRdb cannot be tested. Looked up from germline, CDR1 is SQVTM and CDR2 is ANQGSEA. This CDR3 contains 13 residues. CDR3 region: CSVGTAHSYEQYF.

This rearrangement joins TRBV12-3 or TRBV12-4 to TRBJ2-1; TCRdb picks TRBD2, but there is no DNA to check that call. This CDR3 is 16 amino acids long. Here the CDR3 reads CASTLGWEYSYNEQFF.

The V and J genes are TRBV2 and TRBJ2-7. CDR1 and CDR2 from the germline V gene are SNHLY and FYNNEI. CDR3 length: 12 residues. The CDR3 region is CASIEGSYEQYF. Drawing the rest from reference TRBV2 and TRBJ2-7, the complete variable domain is EPEVTQTPSHQVTQMGQEVILRCVPISNHLYFYWYRQILGQKVEFLVSFYNNEISEKSEIFDDQFSVERPDGSNFTLKIRSTKLEDSAMYFCASIEGSYEQYFGPGTRLTVT.

This chain's CDR3 is CASSMEEGNRVVGSFNQPQHF. This chain links TRBV19 with TRBJ1-5. CDR3 length equals 21 residues. The V gene's germline CDR1 is LNHDA and CDR2 SQIVND (reference sequence).

The chain is built from TRBV29-1 and TRBJ2-3; there is no DNA to check the TCRdb D call of TRBD1. The CDR3 is 14 amino acids. Germline V lookup: CDR1 SQVTM, CDR2 ANQGSEA. CDR3 region: CSVLGGLGTDTQYF.

The chain has TRBV10-3 and TRBJ2-1; TCRdb's D call of TRBD1 is untestable without DNA. The length of the CDR3 is 14 residues. Germline CDR1 ENHRY, CDR2 SYGVKD. The CDR3 sequence: CATSQAKDYNEQFF.

The CDR3 sequence is CASSAFTDTQYF. This sequence joins TRBV9 and TRBJ2-3. The CDR3 has 12 amino acids. Germline loops: CDR1 SGDLS, CDR2 YYNGEE. The whole variable domain, remainder taken from reference TRBV9 and TRBJ2-3, is DSGVTQTPKHLITATGQRVTLRCSPRSGDLSVYWYQQSLDQGLQFLIQYYNGEERAKGNILERFSAQQFPDLHSELNLSSLELGDSALYFCASSAFTDTQYFGPGTRLTVL.

The genes are TRBV28 and TRBJ2-7; TCRdb indicates TRBD1, and absent DNA this call remains unverified. The length of the CDR3 is 11 residues. Germline V gene lookup returns CDR1 MDHEN and CDR2 SYDVKM. CDR3 loop: CASEGGYEQYF.

V gene TRBV6-2 or TRBV6-3 combines with J gene TRBJ1-1; TCRdb calls TRBD1, which cannot be checked without DNA. The CDR3 covers 14 residues. Germline V gene data show CDR1 as MNHEY and CDR2 as SVGEGT. The CDR3 sequence is CASKFRGRYTEAFF.

CDR3 sequence reads: CSARDPTANQPQHF. This chain connects TRBV20-1 to TRBJ1-5. Per germline, CDR1 DFQATT and CDR2 SNEGSKA (reference sequence). This CDR3 is built from 14 residues.

The chain combines TRBV19 with TRBJ2-7; TCRdb indicates TRBD2, and absent DNA this call remains unverified. The CDR3 runs 17 residues. In germline, CDR1 is LNHDA, CDR2 SQIVND (reference sequence). CDR3 protein: CASSLLGGPTPSYEQYF.

This chain links TRBV6-5 with TRBJ2-5; checking the TCRdb D call of TRBD1 is not possible without DNA. Germline V CDR1 and CDR2: MNHEY, SVGAGI. There are 16 residues in the CDR3. The CDR3 spells CASSANRDSIQETQYF.

The rearrangement uses TRBV7-6 and TRBJ2-7; TCRdb lists TRBD1, though no DNA is available to test this call. The CDR3 runs to 14 residues. Germline CDR1 SGHVS, CDR2 FNYEAQ. CDR3 sequence reads: CASSDSGTGYEQYF.

The gene calls are TRBV20-1 and TRBJ2-7; the TRBD2 assignment by TCRdb is unverifiable without DNA. The V gene's germline CDR1 is DFQATT and CDR2 SNEGSKA (reference sequence). The length of the CDR3 is 15 residues. The CDR3 region is CSALEEAGGPYEQYF.

This chain joins TRBV19 and TRBJ2-7. Germline assignment: CDR1 LNHDA and CDR2 SQIVND (reference sequence). This CDR3 is built from 14 residues. This chain's CDR3 is CTSSNAGETYEQYF.

The J gene is TRBJ2-1, the V gene TRBV29-1; the TCRdb D gene call, TRBD1, has no DNA to confirm it. This CDR3 is 13 amino acids long. Germline values: CDR1 SQVTM, CDR2 ANQGSEA. The CDR3 loop reads CSGAGADYNEQFF.

The chain carries TRBV5-1 and TRBJ2-7; TCRdb names TRBD1, which stays unverified in the absence of DNA. CDR1 is SGHRS, CDR2 YFSETQ, per germline. This CDR3 region has 15 residues. The CDR3 region is CASSSIGGDSYEQYF. The full variable domain, its missing parts supplied by reference TRBV5-1 and TRBJ2-7, is KAGVTQTPRYLIKTRGQQVTLSCSPISGHRSVSWYQQTPGQGLQFLFEYFSETQRNKGNFPGRFSGRQFSNSRSEMNVSTLELGDSALYLCASSSIGGDSYEQYFGPGTRLTVT.

This sequence joins TRBV2 and TRBJ2-5; without DNA, the TCRdb call of TRBD2 cannot be checked. CDR1 and CDR2 (germline): SNHLY, FYNNEI. This CDR3 contains 17 residues. The CDR3 sequence is CASSFGTSGSLVETQYF.

This chain links TRBV6-6 with TRBJ1-4; absent DNA, TCRdb's TRBD1 call cannot be checked. Germline-derived CDR1 and CDR2 are MNHNY and SVGAGI (reference sequence). The CDR3 loop spans 14 amino acids. The CDR3 here is CASSVRDRGEKLFF.

J is TRBJ1-5 and V is TRBV7-8. The CDR3 sequence is 16 residues long. The germline V gene has CDR1 SGHVS and CDR2 FQNEAQ. CDR3: CASSLDATLINQPQHF.

The gene calls are TRBV13 and TRBJ2-7; TCRdb picks TRBD2, but there is no DNA to check that call. Germline V gene sequence: CDR1 PRHDT, CDR2 FYEKMQ (reference sequence). This CDR3 contains 16 residues. Here the CDR3 reads CASSPGLAGGRYEQYF.

CDR3 loop: CASSQIAGSYNEQFF. The chain combines TRBV4-1 with TRBJ2-1; TCRdb's D gene call, TRBD2, goes unchecked for lack of DNA. The CDR3 has 15 amino acids. Germline-derived CDR1 and CDR2 are MGHRA and YSYEKL.

V usage is TRBV7-9 and J usage is TRBJ2-1; TCRdb designates TRBD2, a call that cannot be tested without DNA. CDR1 SEHNR and CDR2 FQNEAQ come from the germline V gene (reference sequence). This CDR3 contains 15 residues. CDR3 loop: CASSLGLAGETEQFF. The full variable domain, its missing parts supplied by reference TRBV7-9 and TRBJ2-1, is DTGVSQNPRHKITKRGQNVTFRCDPISEHNRLYWYRQTLGQGPEFLTYFQNEAQLEKSRLLSDRFSAERPKGSFSTLEIQRTEQGDSAMYLCASSLGLAGETEQFFGPGTRLTVL.